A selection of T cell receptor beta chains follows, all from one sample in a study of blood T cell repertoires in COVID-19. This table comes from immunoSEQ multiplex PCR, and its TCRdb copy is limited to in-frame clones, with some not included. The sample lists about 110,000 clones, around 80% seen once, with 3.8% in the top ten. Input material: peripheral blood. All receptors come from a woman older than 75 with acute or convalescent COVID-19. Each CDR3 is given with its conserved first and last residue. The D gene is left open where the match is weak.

CASSQDRDSLAKNIQYF | TGCGCCAGCAGCCAAGACCGGGACAGCCTAGCCAAAAACATTCAGTACTTC | TRBJ2-4 | TRBV4-1 | TRBD1
CATSRDTGPYEQYF | TGTGCCACCAGCAGGGACACAGGGCCCTACGAGCAGTACTTC | TRBJ2-7 | TRBV15 | .
CASSFPGGSMEQYF | TGTGCCAGCAGTTTTCCGGGAGGGTCGATGGAGCAGTACTTC | TRBJ2-7 | TRBV28 | TRBD2
CASRPPGSTTNEKLFF | TGTGCCAGCAGGCCGCCGGGGTCTACAACTAATGAAAAACTGTTTTTT | TRBJ1-4 | TRBV28 | .
CASSLDRRAPYNEQFF | TGTGCCAGCAGCTTAGATAGGAGGGCCCCATACAATGAGCAGTTCTTC | TRBJ2-1 | TRBV11-2 | .
CASSLAQGSSNYGYTF | TGTGCCAGCAGCTTAGCCCAGGGAAGTTCTAACTATGGCTACACCTTC | TRBJ1-2 | TRBV7-9 | .
CASGGAGNEKLFF | TGTGCCAGCGGGGGCGCGGGTAATGAAAAACTGTTTTTT | TRBJ1-4 | TRBV28 | .
CASSGVTGGISSPLHF | TGCGCCAGCAGTGGTGTCACAGGGGGAATTAGTTCACCCCTCCACTTT | TRBJ1-6 | TRBV10-1 | TRBD1
CASSLDYTGELFF | TGCGCCAGCAGCTTAGACTACACCGGGGAGCTGTTTTTT | TRBJ2-2 | TRBV5-1 | .
CASSQDLGAYEQYF | TGTGCCAGCAGCCAAGATCTAGGAGCCTACGAGCAGTACTTC | TRBJ2-7 | TRBV3-1/TRBV3-2 | .
CASTQGHSYEQYF | TGCGCCAGCACCCAGGGGCACTCCTACGAGCAGTACTTC | TRBJ2-7 | TRBV10-1 | .